The T cell receptor (beta chain) described here comes from a study of CD8 T cells in Susac syndrome. Trimming took off 6 bases at V and 8 bases at J, with 20 bases between the two ends. Germline values: CDR1 GTSNPN, CDR2 SVGIG (reference sequence). This CDR3 contains 14 residues. This clonotype was detected once. RNA was extracted with the RNeasy kit, and a quantity of about 0.45 to 1 ug was reverse transcribed using random hexamers. TCRdb redid the calling of the immunoSEQ multiplex PCR reads with MiXCR, one entry per CDR3 protein. The sample holds 150,000 to 200,000 distinct CDR3 sequences, approximately 95% seen once. Sequencing targeted TCR beta in blood CD8+ and CD4+ T cells. TEMRA cells were FACS-enriched, while CD8+ and CD4+ T cells were negatively isolated.

The rearrangement joins TRBV30 to TRBJ2-1, with unresolved D. Sequenced: CD4+ T cells from PBMCs. This receptor was obtained from a human donor with multiple sclerosis. The CDR3 DNA reads TGTGCCTGCCCGGCCACCCCCGGAAGCTATGAGCAGTTCTTC. As protein: CACPATPGSYEQFF.